One and the same sample provided the 18 T cell receptor beta chains below, sequenced in a study of blood T cells in healthy people across ages. Next came a second PCR, run for about 7 to 12 cycles, which used a sample-barcoded 5' primer along with a J-beta primer mix. Using its own MiXCR run on the 5' RACE reads, TCRdb lists one record per CDR3 protein. This table holds roughly 800,000 distinct CDR3 sequences, roughly 60% found once. Sequenced sample: blood. The receptor source for this set is a man aged 30 to 45 in good health.

V is TRBV3-1 and J is TRBJ2-7; D uncertain. V lost 4 bases and J lost 5, with 9 bases in between. Germline V lookup: CDR1 LGHDT, CDR2 YNNKEL (reference sequence). The CDR3 contains 12 residues. DNA for the CDR3: TGTGCCAGCAGCCTCCCTTCTGACGAGCAGTACTTC. This gives the protein CASSLPSDEQYF.

The rearrangement links TRBV2 to TRBJ2-5, with D perhaps matching TRBD1 (6 bases). This CDR3 has 14 amino acids. In germline, CDR1 is SNHLY, CDR2 FYNNEI. Trimming removed 7 bases from V and 5 bases from J, with 17 bases in between. CDR3 amino acids: CASNSDRSAETQYF. The CDR3 DNA reads TGTGCCAGCAACTCAGACAGGTCGGCGGAGACCCAGTACTTC.

The chain uses TRBV30 and TRBJ2-7, with D maybe TRBD2 (5 bases). The CDR3 extends over 12 amino acids. Per the germline V gene, CDR1 is GTSNPN and CDR2 is SVGIG (reference sequence). V was shortened by 0 bases and J by 3 bases, with 6 bases between the two germline ends. The CDR3 here is CAWSVADYEQYF. The CDR3 DNA reads as TGTGCCTGGAGTGTAGCGGACTACGAGCAGTACTTC.

This chain uses TRBV7-6 with TRBJ2-3; D gene ambiguous. Per the germline V gene, CDR1 is SGHVS and CDR2 is FNYEAQ. Trimming left V 5 bases short and J 5 bases short, with 8 bases between. This CDR3 spans 12 amino acids. The CDR3 nucleotides read TGTGCCAGCAGCCCTTTGGAAGATACGCAGTATTTT. Translated: CASSPLEDTQYF.

This rearrangement joins TRBV11-2 to TRBJ2-1; 9 positions match TRBD1. Germline CDR1 and CDR2: SGHAT and FQNNGV. With V trimmed by 3 bases and J by 4 bases, 22 bases remained unmatched. This CDR3 has 21 amino acids. The CDR3 coding sequence is TGTGCCAGCAGCTTTAAGTCTGGAAAAGACTTGGGGACAGGGATTTACAATGAGCAGTTCTTC. Amino acids: CASSFKSGKDLGTGIYNEQFF.

The V gene is TRBV4-3, the J gene TRBJ2-6, with a possible D match to TRBD2 (6 bases). The CDR3 is made up of 16 amino acids. V was clipped by 4 bases and J by 3 bases, with 13 bases between them. Germline CDR1 reads LGHNA; CDR2 reads YSLEER. DNA of the CDR3: TGCGCCAGCAGCCCGTCTACGGGAGTTGGGGCCAACGTCCTGACTTTC. Its translation: CASSPSTGVGANVLTF.

The chain couples TRBV24-1 to TRBJ2-1; D gene ambiguous. CDR1 is KGHDR and CDR2 is SFDVKD in the germline V gene. The CDR3 has 13 residues. Trimming took off 2 bases at V and 3 bases at J, with 4 bases between the two ends. The CDR3 sequence is CATSDSSYNEQFF. The CDR3 DNA sequence: TGTGCCACCAGTGATTCAAGCTACAATGAGCAGTTCTTC.

The V call is TRBV7-9, the J call TRBJ2-7; the match to TRBD1 covers 8 bases. Looked up from germline, CDR1 is SEHNR and CDR2 is FQNEAQ (reference sequence). The J segment lost 1 base and the V segment lost 5 bases, leaving 13 bases of the junction unmatched. The CDR3 has 17 residues. CDR3 DNA sequence: TGTGCCAGCAGCCACAACGCCGGGACAGGTGGTTCCTACGAGCAGTACTTC. This gives the protein CASSHNAGTGGSYEQYF.

On this clonotype: An end of the junction does not agree with germline; a read error may underlie this. The chain couples TRBV7-2 to TRBJ2-7, with D tentatively TRBD1 or TRBD2 (6 bases each). This CDR3 is built from 15 residues. Per germline, CDR1 SGHTA and CDR2 FQGNSA. The CDR3: CASSLATGAEYEQYF. The DNA for the CDR3 is TGTGCTAGCAGCTTAGCTACGGGGGCCGAGTACGAGCAGTACTTC.

This sequence joins TRBV30 and TRBJ2-5, with 8 positions matching TRBD1. Unmatched junction bases numbered 6, after V lost 2 bases and J lost 4 bases. Germline CDR1 and CDR2: GTSNPN and SVGIG (reference sequence). The CDR3 sequence is 14 residues long. The DNA for the CDR3 is TGTGCCTGGAGTCGGGGACAGGTCGGAGAGACCCAGTACTTC. This gives the protein CAWSRGQVGETQYF.

This clonotype was seen a handful of times. The DNA for the CDR3 is TGTGCCAGCAGCTTAGGTTGGAAAGAGACCCAGTACTTC. Protein product: CASSLGWKETQYF. The V and J genes are TRBV7-9 and TRBJ2-5; D gene ambiguous. The germline V and J ends were trimmed by 1 base and 3 bases, with 6 bases remaining between them. Germline values: CDR1 SEHNR, CDR2 FQNEAQ (reference sequence). CDR3 length: 13 residues.

The gene calls are TRBV28 and TRBJ1-5; 10 bases line up with TRBD1. Germline CDR1 is MDHEN and CDR2 is SYDVKM. The CDR3 runs to 17 residues. V lost 3 bases to trimming and J lost 0 bases; unmatched junction nucleotides: 5. Written as DNA, the CDR3 is TGTGCCAGCAGTTTCATTGGGACAGGGGATAGCAATCAGCCCCAGCATTTT. This encodes CASSFIGTGDSNQPQHF.

This clonotype was seen just once. V usage is TRBV20-1 and J usage is TRBJ2-7, with TRBD1 matching over 9 bases. Near its end, the DNA agrees better with TRBJ2-5, so the J call may be wrong. Looked up from germline, CDR1 is DFQATT and CDR2 is SNEGSKA (reference sequence). The CDR3 totals 13 residues. The CDR3, as DNA: TGCAGTGCACACACAGGGGGCTTGGAGACCCAGTACTTC. Protein product: CSAHTGGLETQYF.

This clonotype was seen only a few times. The chain uses TRBV7-3 and TRBJ1-6, with 8 positions matching TRBD1. V lost 5 bases to trimming and J lost 9 bases; unmatched junction nucleotides: 9. CDR3 length: 15 residues. Germline lookup yields CDR1 SGHTA and CDR2 FQGTGA. The CDR3 loop is CASSQRGQGGSPLHF. The CDR3, as DNA: TGTGCCAGCAGCCAACGCGGACAGGGCGGTTCACCCCTCCACTTT.

V and J are TRBV2 and TRBJ2-1; D is possibly TRBD1 or TRBD2 (5 bases each). Germline CDR1 is SNHLY and CDR2 is FYNNEI. With 8 bases removed from V and 0 bases from J, the gap between germline ends came to 23 bases. The CDR3 has 18 residues. The CDR3 here is CASGTGTTVGSSYNEQFF. DNA for the CDR3: TGTGCCAGCGGGACCGGGACGACCGTTGGAAGCTCCTACAATGAGCAGTTCTTC.

This CDR3 reads CASRHRDRGLLNTEAFF. DNA for the CDR3: TGTGCCAGCAGACACCGGGACAGGGGGCTGCTGAACACTGAAGCTTTCTTT. This chain joins TRBV6-6 and TRBJ1-1, with 12 bases matching TRBD1. V was clipped by 6 bases and J by 0 bases; unmatched bases: 8. Germline V lookup: CDR1 MNHNY, CDR2 SVGAGI (reference sequence). The CDR3 contains 17 residues.

About this clonotype: This may arise from a read error, as a much more abundant clone is one base away. The V call is TRBV7-2, the J call TRBJ2-7, with 10 positions matching TRBD2. This CDR3 has 15 residues. The germline V gene encodes CDR1 SGHTA and CDR2 FQGNSA. After removal of 5 bases from V and 4 bases from J, the junction contained 8 bases not matched to a gene. CDR3 in amino acids: CASSTTSGASYEQYF. The CDR3 DNA follows: TGTGCCAGCAGCACCACTAGCGGGGCCAGTTACGAGCAGTACTTC.

This clonotype was picked up a small number of times. This chain joins TRBV11-2 and TRBJ2-3; TRBD1 agrees at 7 bases. Germline CDR1 and CDR2: SGHAT and FQNNGV. There are 13 residues in the CDR3. The V segment lost 2 bases and the J segment 9 bases; nucleotides outside the gene matches: 5. CDR3: CASSLNRDSTQYF. DNA for the CDR3: TGTGCCAGCAGCTTAAATAGGGACAGCACGCAGTATTTT.